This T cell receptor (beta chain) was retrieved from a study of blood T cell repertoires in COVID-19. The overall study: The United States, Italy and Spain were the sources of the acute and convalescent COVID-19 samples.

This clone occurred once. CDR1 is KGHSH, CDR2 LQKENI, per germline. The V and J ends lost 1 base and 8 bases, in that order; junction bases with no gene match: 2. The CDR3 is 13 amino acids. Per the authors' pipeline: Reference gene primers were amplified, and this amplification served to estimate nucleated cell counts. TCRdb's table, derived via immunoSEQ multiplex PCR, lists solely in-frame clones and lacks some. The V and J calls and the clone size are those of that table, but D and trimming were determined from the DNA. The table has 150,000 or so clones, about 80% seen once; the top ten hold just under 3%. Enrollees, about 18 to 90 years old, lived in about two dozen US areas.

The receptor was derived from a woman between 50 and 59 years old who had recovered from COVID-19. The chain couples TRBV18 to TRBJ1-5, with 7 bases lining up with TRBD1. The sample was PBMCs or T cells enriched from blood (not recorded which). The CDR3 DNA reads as TGTGCCAGCTCACCACAGGGGGCTGAGCCCCAGCATTTT. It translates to CASSPQGAEPQHF.